The T cell receptor (beta chain) described here comes from a study of shared clonotypes between healthy human individuals. Worth noting for this clone: Its specificity is unknown.

The J segment lost 4 bases and the V segment lost 5 bases, leaving 4 bases of the junction unmatched. Germline assignment: CDR1 MNHNY and CDR2 SVGAGI (reference sequence). This CDR3 has 13 residues. The donors, all of them Caucasian adults, lived in Nashville, Tennessee. Subsets obtained from CD4+ cells comprised CD45RA+ naive and CD45RA-negative memory cells. Broader study findings: Among non-shared clonotypes, generation probabilities were lower than among those shared by all four donors.

Each PCR replicate from the sorted subsets contained around 0.2 ug DNA, which is about 30,000 T cell genomes. The repertoire was sequenced with immunoSEQ multiplex PCR; TCRdb's copy has only in-frame clones and lacks some. Among some 2,500,000 clones listed, 80% to 95% were seen once. J is TRBJ1-2 and V is TRBV6-6; 7 bases agree with TRBD1. The sequenced sample consisted of naive CD4+ T cells from PBMCs. The subset was: CD45RA+ positively selected. The TCR comes from a man between 18 and 35 years old in good health. Some clones in this sample may be carry-over from other donors' samples. CDR3 region: CASSDGQVYGYTF. DNA of the CDR3: TGTGCCAGCAGTGACGGACAGGTCTATGGCTACACCTTC.